This T cell receptor beta chain was recorded in a study of blood T cell repertoires in COVID-19. Across the study: The origin of the acute and convalescent COVID-19 samples was the United States, Italy and Spain. Sources were T cells, B-cell-depleted T cells, or PBMCs; the material itself was cDNA or gDNA.

Per the original data handling: Nucleated cell number was recorded as an estimate derived from reference gene primer amplification. Repertoires were generated with immunoSEQ multiplex PCR, while TCRdb's copy carries only in-frame clones and drops some. V and J calls and clone size are copied from that table; D and trimming were computed from the DNA. Of approximately 290,000 clones in the sample, about 89% were seen once. This CDR3 contains 17 residues. Germline lookup yields CDR1 ENHRY and CDR2 SYGVKD. The V and J ends lost 0 bases and 6 bases respectively, with 20 bases between them. The specimen was peripheral blood. This clonotype originated in a woman younger than 45 with COVID-19, enrolled during active disease. This rearrangement joins TRBV10-3 to TRBJ1-2; D gene ambiguous. The CDR3 sequence: CAISESKSVHLLDGYTF. CDR3 in DNA: TGTGCCATCAGTGAGTCGAAATCGGTTCACTTACTGGATGGCTACACCTTC.